The TCR beta chain under discussion was sequenced for a study of T cell responses to AZD1222 COVID-19 vaccine. Study results and limitations: When two AZD1222 doses had been given, Spike-specific TCR breadth and depth rose.

This CDR3 is 11 amino acids long. Trimming left V 5 bases short and J 9 bases short, with 7 bases between. Germline V CDR1 and CDR2: MNHEY, SVGAGI. TCRdb's copy holds only in-frame clones and misses some; the assay was immunoSEQ multiplex PCR. Of 120,000 to 150,000 clones listed, around 89% were seen once; the top ten hold about 16%. This clone has just one count. Its target is unknown. This chain joins TRBV6-5 and TRBJ2-2; D remains ambiguous. This receptor was identified in an adult in good health. The material sequenced was peripheral blood, taken on day 0 of AZD1222 vaccination. Here the CDR3 reads CASSLEWELFF. CDR3 nucleotide sequence: TGTGCCAGCAGTCTCGAGTGGGAGCTGTTTTTT.